The next 2 T cell receptor beta chains were all read from a single sample in a study of a mutant IDH1 vaccine in newly diagnosed glioma. Regarding time point: week 47, end of study. A 20-mer mutant IDH1 peptide at 300 ug was injected subcutaneously with topical imiquimod. No antigen has been assigned to these receptors. Sequencing used immunoSEQ multiplex PCR; TCRdb keeps in-frame clones, though not all of them. Of about 56,000 clones in the sample, 70% to 85% were seen once. The source material was PBMCs, sampled from a glioma patient whose treatment included an IDH1 peptide vaccine. The receptors were gathered from a man in his fifties or sixties with glioma.

This clone came up a few times. CDR3: CASSGGYGSPLHF. The CDR3 coding sequence is TGCGCCAGCAGTGGCGGGTATGGGTCCCCCCTCCACTTT. The J gene is TRBJ1-6, the V gene TRBV10-1, with D unresolved. The CDR3 length is 13 residues. Trimming took off 4 bases at V and 13 bases at J, with 14 bases between the two ends. CDR1 is WNHNN and CDR2 is SYGVQD in the germline V gene (reference sequence).

V usage is TRBV5-4 and J usage is TRBJ1-5, with 8 positions matching TRBD1. Germline trimming cut 3 bases from V and 1 base from J; bases unmatched to any gene: 6. The length of the CDR3 is 16 residues. Germline lookup yields CDR1 SGHNT and CDR2 YYREEE (reference sequence). CDR3 in DNA: TGTGCCAGCAGCTGGACCGGACAGGGAAGCAATCAGCCCCAGCATTTT. Amino acid sequence: CASSWTGQGSNQPQHF. The whole variable domain, remainder taken from reference TRBV5-4 and TRBJ1-5, is ETGVTQSPTHLIKTRGQQVTLRCSSQSGHNTVSWYQQALGQGPQFIFQYYREEENGRGNFPPRFSGLQFPNYSSELNVNALELDDSALYLCASSWTGQGSNQPQHFGDGTRLSIL.